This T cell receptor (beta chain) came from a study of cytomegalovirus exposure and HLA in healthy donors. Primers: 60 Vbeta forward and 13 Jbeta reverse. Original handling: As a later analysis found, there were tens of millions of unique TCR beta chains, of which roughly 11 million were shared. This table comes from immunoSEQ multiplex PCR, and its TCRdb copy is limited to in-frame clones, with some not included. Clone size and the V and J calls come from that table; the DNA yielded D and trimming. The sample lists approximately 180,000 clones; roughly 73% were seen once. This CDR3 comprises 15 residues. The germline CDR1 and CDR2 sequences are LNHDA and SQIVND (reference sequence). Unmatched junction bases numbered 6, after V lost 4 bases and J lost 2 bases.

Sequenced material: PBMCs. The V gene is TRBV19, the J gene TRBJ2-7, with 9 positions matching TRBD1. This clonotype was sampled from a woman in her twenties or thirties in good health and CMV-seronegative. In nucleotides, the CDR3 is TGTGCCAGTAGTAACGACAGGGGGGGCCCCTACGAGCAGTACTTC. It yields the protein CASSNDRGGPYEQYF.